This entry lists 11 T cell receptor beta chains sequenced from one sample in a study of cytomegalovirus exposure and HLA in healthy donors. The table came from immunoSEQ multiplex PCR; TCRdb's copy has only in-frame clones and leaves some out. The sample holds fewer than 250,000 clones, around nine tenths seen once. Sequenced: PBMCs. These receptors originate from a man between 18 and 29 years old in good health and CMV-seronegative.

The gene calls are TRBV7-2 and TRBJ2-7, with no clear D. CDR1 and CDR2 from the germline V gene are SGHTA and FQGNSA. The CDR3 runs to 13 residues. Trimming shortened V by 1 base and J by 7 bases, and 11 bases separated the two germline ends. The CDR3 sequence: CASSLVQSPEQYF. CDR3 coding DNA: TGTGCCAGCAGCTTAGTTCAGTCTCCGGAGCAGTACTTC.

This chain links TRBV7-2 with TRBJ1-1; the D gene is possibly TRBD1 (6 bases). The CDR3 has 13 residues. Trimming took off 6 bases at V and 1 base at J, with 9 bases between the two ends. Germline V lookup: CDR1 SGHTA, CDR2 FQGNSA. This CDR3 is CASRLGQNTEAFF. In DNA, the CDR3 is TGTGCCAGCAGATTGGGACAGAACACTGAAGCTTTCTTT.

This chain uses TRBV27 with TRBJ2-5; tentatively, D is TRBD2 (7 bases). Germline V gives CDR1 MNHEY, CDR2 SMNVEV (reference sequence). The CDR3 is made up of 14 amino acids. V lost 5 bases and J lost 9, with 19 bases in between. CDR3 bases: TGTGCCAGCAGTCAACCGGGGGGCCCTTCTGCCCAGTACTTC. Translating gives CASSQPGGPSAQYF.

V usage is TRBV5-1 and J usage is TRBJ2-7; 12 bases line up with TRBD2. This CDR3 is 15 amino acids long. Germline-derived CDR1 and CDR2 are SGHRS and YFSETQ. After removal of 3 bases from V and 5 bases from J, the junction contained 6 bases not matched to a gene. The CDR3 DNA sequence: TGCGCCAGCAGCTATGGACTAGCGGGGACGGACGAGCAGTACTTC. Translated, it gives CASSYGLAGTDEQYF.

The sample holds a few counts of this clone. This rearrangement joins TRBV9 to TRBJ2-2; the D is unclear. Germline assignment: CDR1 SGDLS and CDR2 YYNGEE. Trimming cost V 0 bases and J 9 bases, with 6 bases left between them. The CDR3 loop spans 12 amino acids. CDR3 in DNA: TGTGCCAGCAGCGTAGGGCCCCGGGAGCTGTTTTTT. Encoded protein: CASSVGPRELFF. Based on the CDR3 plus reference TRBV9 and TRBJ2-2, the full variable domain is DSGVTQTPKHLITATGQRVTLRCSPRSGDLSVYWYQQSLDQGLQFLIQYYNGEERAKGNILERFSAQQFPDLHSELNLSSLELGDSALYFCASSVGPRELFFGEGSRLTVL.

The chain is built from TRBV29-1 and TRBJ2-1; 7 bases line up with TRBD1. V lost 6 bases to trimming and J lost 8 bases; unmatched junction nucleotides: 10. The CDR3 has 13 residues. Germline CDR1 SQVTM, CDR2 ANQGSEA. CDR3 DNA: TGCAGCGTCCGCGCCGGGACAGCCTATGAGCAGTTCTTC. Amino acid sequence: CSVRAGTAYEQFF.

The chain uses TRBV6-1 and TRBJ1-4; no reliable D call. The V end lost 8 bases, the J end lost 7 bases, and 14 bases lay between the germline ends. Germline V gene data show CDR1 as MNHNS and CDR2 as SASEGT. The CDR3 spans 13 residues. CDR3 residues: CASRRVDGEKLFF. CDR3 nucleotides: TGTGCCAGCCGGAGAGTCGACGGTGAAAAACTGTTTTTT.

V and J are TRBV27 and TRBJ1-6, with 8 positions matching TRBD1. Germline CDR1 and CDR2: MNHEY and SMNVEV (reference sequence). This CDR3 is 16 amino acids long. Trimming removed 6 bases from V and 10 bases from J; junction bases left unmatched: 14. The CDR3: CASRSRQGLLYSPLHF. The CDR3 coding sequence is TGTGCCAGCAGAAGCCGACAGGGGTTATTATACTCACCCCTCCACTTT.

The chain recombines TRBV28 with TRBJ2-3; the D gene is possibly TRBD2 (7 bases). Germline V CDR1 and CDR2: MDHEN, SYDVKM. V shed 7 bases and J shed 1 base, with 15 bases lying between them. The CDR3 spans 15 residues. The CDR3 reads CASKGEGRGTDTQYF. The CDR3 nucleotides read TGTGCCAGCAAGGGGGAGGGCCGCGGCACAGATACGCAGTATTTT.

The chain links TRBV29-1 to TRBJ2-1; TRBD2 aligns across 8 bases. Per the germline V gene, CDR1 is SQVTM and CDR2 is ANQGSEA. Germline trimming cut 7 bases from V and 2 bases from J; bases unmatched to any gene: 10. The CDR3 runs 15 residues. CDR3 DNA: TGCAGCGCCCCTTTGACGGGAGGGCCCTACAATGAGCAGTTCTTC. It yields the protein CSAPLTGGPYNEQFF.

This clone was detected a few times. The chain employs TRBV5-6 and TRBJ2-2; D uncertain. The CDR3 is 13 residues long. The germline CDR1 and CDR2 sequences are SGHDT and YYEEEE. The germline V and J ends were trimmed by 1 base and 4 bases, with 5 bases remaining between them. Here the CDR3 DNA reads TGTGCCAGCAGCTTGCTTCCCACCGGGGAGCTGTTTTTT. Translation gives CASSLLPTGELFF.